This T cell receptor beta chain appears in the sequencing data of a study of early T cells in non-severe SARS-CoV-2 infection. The CDR3 extends over 16 amino acids. In germline, CDR1 is SGHRS, CDR2 YFSETQ. Unmatched junction bases numbered 10, after V lost 0 bases and J lost 6 bases. Each cDNA molecule carried a unique molecular identifier. MiXCR, run by TCRdb on the 5' RACE reads, gives a single entry per CDR3 protein. Here the sample spans about 56,000 distinct CDR3 sequences, over 13% being singletons. The source material was whole blood, sampled at baseline. This clonotype originated in an adult who was a healthcare worker with PCR-confirmed SARS-CoV-2 infection or an uninfected control (not recorded which). The V gene is TRBV5-1, the J gene TRBJ2-3; 7 positions agree with TRBD2. CDR3: CASSLDLAGFADTQYF. DNA of the CDR3: TGCGCCAGCAGCTTGGATTTAGCGGGCTTTGCGGATACGCAGTATTTT.